This T cell receptor (beta chain) was captured in a study of shared clonotypes between healthy human individuals. As regards this clone: Its specificity is unknown.

Clones were sequenced by immunoSEQ multiplex PCR, and TCRdb holds only the in-frame ones, with some missing. The table shows roughly 760,000 clones, with about 74% occurring only once. A split of CD4+ cells into CD45RA+ naive and CD45RA-negative memory subsets was performed. General observations from the study: A generally larger estimated richness was seen in naive subsets than in memory subsets.

The receptor's source is a woman in her twenties or thirties in good health. The sequencing input was memory CD4+ T cells sorted from blood. The subset was: CD45RA-negative fraction.

The CDR3 spells CASSLSGGQYEQYF. CDR3 nucleotides: TGTGCCAGCAGCTTATCAGGGGGCCAATACGAGCAGTACTTC. V and J are TRBV11-3 and TRBJ2-7; 8 bases are shared with TRBD1. Germline V gene lookup returns CDR1 SGHNT and CDR2 YENEEA. The junction had 4 bases not matched to a gene; V was cut back by 2 bases and J by 4 bases. There are 14 residues in the CDR3.